These 32 T cell receptor beta chains were all obtained from the same sample, sequenced in a study of identical twins. Each CDR3 protein gets one entry after TCRdb re-called the 5' RACE reads with MiXCR. The table has a few hundred thousand distinct CDR3 sequences, 9% to 10% seen once; the top ten hold roughly 3%. These same records also appear under a second study, on yellow fever vaccine responses in identical twins.

Sequencing used PBMCs. These receptors all stem from a woman younger than 35 in good health.

This clonotype was seen only a few times. J is TRBJ2-2 and V is TRBV7-8; D is perhaps TRBD2 (5 bases). There are 16 residues in the CDR3. Germline-derived CDR1 and CDR2 are SGHVS and FQNEAQ. With 5 bases removed from V and 4 bases from J, the gap between germline ends came to 17 bases. Written as DNA, the CDR3 is TGTGCCAGCAGCCCCCCCAGTGGGCGGGTCACCGGGGAGCTGTTTTTT. Encoded protein: CASSPPSGRVTGELFF.

At least ten counts were recorded for this clonotype. This rearrangement joins TRBV6-5 to TRBJ2-1; 13 bases are a match to TRBD2. Germline-derived CDR1 and CDR2 are MNHEY and SVGAGI. This CDR3 is 18 amino acids long. The V segment lost 2 bases and the J segment 1 base; nucleotides outside the gene matches: 5. CDR3 nucleotides: TGTGCCAGCAGTTACCCGTCGGGACTAGCGGGGTCCTACAATGAGCAGTTCTTC. Encoded protein: CASSYPSGLAGSYNEQFF.

With regard to this clonotype: This sequence may be a read error, since a much larger clone differs from it by one base. CDR3 protein: CATIPFSGELFF. CDR3 in DNA: TGTGCCACCATTCCCTTTTCCGGGGAGCTGTTTTTT. The V and J genes are TRBV24-1 and TRBJ2-2; D is unclear. Germline V gene lookup returns CDR1 KGHDR and CDR2 SFDVKD. The CDR3 is 12 amino acids. The V gene lost 8 bases and the J gene lost 6 bases, with 9 bases spanning the gap.

This clonotype turned up a few times. The rearrangement joins TRBV4-1 to TRBJ1-3; D is unclear. The ends were cut back, 1 base at V and 1 base at J, with 2 bases in the middle. The CDR3 totals 13 residues. Germline V lookup: CDR1 MGHRA, CDR2 YSYEKL. The CDR3 is CASSQASGNTIYF. CDR3 nucleotide sequence: TGCGCCAGCAGCCAAGCGTCTGGAAACACCATATATTTT.

This clonotype was picked up many times. The CDR3 DNA sequence: TGTGCCAGCAGCTTAGCCAACAGGGGGGGAGAGACCCAGTACTTC. It is translated as CASSLANRGGETQYF. V gene TRBV7-2 combines with J gene TRBJ2-5, with D possibly matching TRBD1 (8 bases). CDR3 size: 15 residues. Trimming took off 0 bases at V and 4 bases at J, with 12 bases between the two ends. Germline-derived CDR1 and CDR2 are SGHTA and FQGNSA.

The chain uses TRBV13 and TRBJ2-2, with 8 bases that match TRBD2. With V trimmed by 4 bases and J by 5 bases, 6 bases remained unmatched. CDR1 is PRHDT, CDR2 FYEKMQ, per germline (reference sequence). This CDR3 comprises 15 residues. CDR3 DNA sequence: TGTGCCAGCAGCTCCGAGACTAGCGATACCGGGGAGCTGTTTTTT. As protein: CASSSETSDTGELFF.

This clonotype has only a few counts. The CDR3 DNA sequence: TGCGCCAGCAGCTCCGGCATGACTAGCGGGGGAGAGACCCAGTACTTC. Protein product: CASSSGMTSGGETQYF. The chain carries TRBV5-1 and TRBJ2-5; 12 positions agree with TRBD2. Germline CDR1 and CDR2: SGHRS and YFSETQ. This CDR3 has 16 residues. V lost 3 bases and J lost 4; bases outside the gene matches: 7.

The chain employs TRBV7-9 and TRBJ2-3, with 11 bases identical to TRBD2. This CDR3 is built from 16 residues. Germline-derived CDR1 and CDR2 are SEHNR and FQNEAQ (reference sequence). With V trimmed by 4 bases and J by 3 bases, 6 bases remained unmatched. This chain's CDR3 is CASSSQTSGRTDTQYF. The CDR3 DNA is TGTGCCAGCAGCTCCCAAACTAGCGGGAGAACAGATACGCAGTATTTT.

This clonotype was recorded many times. Mismatch with germline at one junction end may stem from a read error. This chain links TRBV7-7 with TRBJ2-5; TRBD2 matches 12 bases. The CDR3 is made up of 16 amino acids. Germline CDR1 is SSHAT and CDR2 is FNYEAQ (reference sequence). The CDR3 loop reads CASSLKTSGGQETQYF. The CDR3 nucleotides read TGTGCTAGCAGCTTAAAGACTAGCGGGGGCCAAGAGACCCAGTACTTC. Full variable domain (missing parts from reference TRBV7-7 and TRBJ2-5): GAGVSQSPRYKVTKRGQDVTLRCDPISSHATLYWYQQALGQGPEFLTYFNYEAQPDKSGLPSDRFSAERPEGSISTLTIQRTEQRDSAMYRCASSLKTSGGQETQYFGPGTRLLVL.

This clonotype was observed a handful of times. The chain uses TRBV7-8 and TRBJ2-7; 7 bases fit TRBD1. The junction had 10 bases not matched to a gene; V was cut back by 5 bases and J by 3 bases. This CDR3 is built from 15 residues. CDR1 is SGHVS, CDR2 FQNEAQ, per germline. The CDR3 DNA reads as TGTGCCAGCAGCATATCATCGGGGACAGTCTACGAGCAGTACTTC. It translates to CASSISSGTVYEQYF.

This clonotype was detected only a few times. V and J are TRBV2 and TRBJ1-2; a weak D match, TRBD1 (6 bases). The CDR3 spans 15 residues. Trimming stripped 7 bases from V and 2 bases from J, with 17 bases between. Germline CDR1 reads SNHLY; CDR2 reads FYNNEI. The CDR3 reads CASKHEGGANYGYTF. The CDR3 nucleotides read TGTGCCAGCAAGCACGAGGGGGGGGCAAACTATGGCTACACCTTC. Supplemented by reference TRBV2 and TRBJ1-2, the full variable domain reads EPEVTQTPSHQVTQMGQEVILRCVPISNHLYFYWYRQILGQKVEFLVSFYNNEISEKSEIFDDQFSVERPDGSNFTLKIRSTKLEDSAMYFCASKHEGGANYGYTFGSGTRLTVV.

This clonotype was picked up many times. The chain links TRBV2 to TRBJ2-3; 13 nucleotides line up with TRBD2. Trimming cost V 6 bases and J 2 bases; bases outside gene matches: 5. Germline-derived CDR1 and CDR2 are SNHLY and FYNNEI. The CDR3 totals 16 residues. The CDR3 reads CASSEGLAGYTDTQYF. The CDR3 DNA reads TGTGCCAGCAGCGAGGGACTAGCGGGGTACACAGATACGCAGTATTTT.

The sample holds many counts of this clonotype. V usage is TRBV27 and J usage is TRBJ2-1, with TRBD2 matching over 8 bases. The CDR3 length is 18 residues. The V and J ends lost 5 bases and 7 bases, in that order; junction bases with no gene match: 19. CDR1 MNHEY and CDR2 SMNVEV come from the germline V gene (reference sequence). The CDR3 region has the DNA TGTGCCAGCAGTCCCGGGGGGAGCGGGAGATTTGTGGTAAATGAGCAGTTCTTC. Translated: CASSPGGSGRFVVNEQFF.

This clonotype occurred many times. The chain has TRBV20-1 and TRBJ2-3, with TRBD2 matching 13 bases. The germline gives CDR1 DFQATT, CDR2 SNEGSKA (reference sequence). This CDR3 is built from 15 residues. With V trimmed by 4 bases and J by 2 bases, 3 bases remained unmatched. This CDR3 reads CSATLAGGNTDTQYF. The CDR3 bases are TGCAGTGCTACACTAGCGGGAGGGAACACAGATACGCAGTATTTT.

The chain uses TRBV19 and TRBJ2-1; 8 bases are shared with TRBD2. Germline V gene data show CDR1 as LNHDA and CDR2 as SQIVND (reference sequence). The CDR3 sequence is 15 residues long. The junction had 5 bases not matched to a gene; V was cut back by 4 bases and J by 3 bases. The CDR3, as DNA: TGTGCCAGTAGTAGAGCGAGCGGGAGCTACAATGAGCAGTTCTTC. Protein sequence: CASSRASGSYNEQFF.

A word on this clonotype: This may be a read error, as it is one base from a much larger clone. V gene TRBV5-1 combines with J gene TRBJ2-1, with 14 bases matching TRBD2. The CDR3 sequence is 18 residues long. Germline CDR1 SGHRS, CDR2 YFSETQ. CDR3 in amino acids: CASSLGLAGGSRDNEQLF. Written as DNA, the CDR3 is TGCGCCAGCAGCCTCGGACTAGCGGGGGGCTCCAGAGACAATGAGCAGCTCTTC.

The chain employs TRBV19 and TRBJ2-6, with TRBD1 identical over 7 bases. CDR1 LNHDA and CDR2 SQIVND come from the germline V gene (reference sequence). This CDR3 is built from 16 residues. After removal of 6 bases from V and 0 bases from J, the junction contained 5 bases not matched to a gene. The CDR3 DNA reads as TGTGCCAGTAGACCCACAGGGGACTCTGGGGCCAACGTCCTGACTTTC. It encodes CASRPTGDSGANVLTF.

Ten or more counts support this clonotype. The V and J genes are TRBV7-2 and TRBJ2-1; 7 nucleotides match TRBD2. This CDR3 is built from 14 residues. Germline V gene sequence: CDR1 SGHTA, CDR2 FQGNSA. Trimming cost V 0 bases and J 13 bases; bases outside gene matches: 9. CDR3 sequence: CASSLAGSGTLQFF. CDR3 DNA: TGTGCCAGCAGCTTAGCAGGAAGCGGGACGTTACAGTTCTTC.

This clonotype was detected only a few times. The gene calls are TRBV19 and TRBJ2-1, with a weak D call TRBD1 (5 bases). V was cut by 8 bases and J by 5 bases, with 13 bases left in between. In germline, CDR1 is LNHDA, CDR2 SQIVND (reference sequence). The CDR3 is 13 residues long. CDR3 DNA: TGTGCCAGTGCGACAGCCCTGAACAATGAGCAGTTCTTC. Protein: CASATALNNEQFF.

This clonotype was detected a few times. The chain is built from TRBV12-3 or TRBV12-4 and TRBJ2-7, with 8 bases that match TRBD1. The CDR3 consists of 14 residues. V lost 4 bases and J lost 5; bases outside the gene matches: 7. In DNA, the CDR3 is TGTGCCAGCAGTTCCAGGGGGCGCGGGAACGAGCAGTACTTC. Protein product: CASSSRGRGNEQYF.

In this sample, this clonotype turned up many times. The V and J genes are TRBV5-1 and TRBJ2-1, with D hard to call. V lost 0 bases and J lost 6, with 10 bases in between. Germline V gene lookup returns CDR1 SGHRS and CDR2 YFSETQ. The CDR3 sequence is 14 residues long. CDR3 in amino acids: CASSLAGSVNEQFF. CDR3 nucleotide sequence: TGCGCCAGCAGCTTGGCGGGCAGTGTCAATGAGCAGTTCTTC.

This clonotype was counted between two and nine times. The chain combines TRBV5-5 with TRBJ2-1; D gene unclear. V shed 0 bases and J shed 0 bases, with 13 bases lying between them. Germline V gene data show CDR1 as SGHKS and CDR2 as YYEKEE (reference sequence). This CDR3 spans 17 amino acids. CDR3 DNA: TGTGCCAGCAGCTTGGTTGGCACGGCAGCCTCCTACAATGAGCAGTTCTTC. Protein product: CASSLVGTAASYNEQFF.

CDR3 in amino acids: CASTWGLAGRNEQFF. As DNA, the CDR3 is TGTGCCAGCACCTGGGGACTAGCGGGAAGGAATGAGCAGTTCTTC. The chain links TRBV12-3 or TRBV12-4 to TRBJ2-1; 13 bases align to TRBD2. The CDR3 sequence is 15 residues long. Losses at the gene ends were 7 bases for V and 7 bases for J; bases not matched to a gene: 7.

Only a few counts were recorded for this clonotype. CDR3 DNA sequence: TGTGCCAGCAGCCCGGACCCGTCTGTGGATGAGCAGTTCTTC. Protein: CASSPDPSVDEQFF. The gene calls are TRBV11-2 and TRBJ2-1, with D unresolved. Germline loops: CDR1 SGHAT, CDR2 FQNNGV. V was shortened by 5 bases and J by 8 bases, with 16 bases between the two germline ends. This CDR3 is 14 amino acids long.

This clonotype was detected only a few times. The chain links TRBV2 to TRBJ2-7, with D possibly matching TRBD2 (6 bases). The CDR3 consists of 17 residues. The V end lost 5 bases, the J end lost 3 bases, and 23 bases lay between the germline ends. CDR1 is SNHLY and CDR2 is FYNNEI in the germline V gene. CDR3 amino acids: CASSPMGPGTSFYEQYF. In DNA form, the CDR3 reads TGTGCCAGCAGTCCTATGGGCCCCGGGACTTCGTTCTACGAGCAGTACTTC.

This clonotype was seen many times. An end of the junction does not agree with germline; a read error may underlie this. The chain joins TRBV15 to TRBJ2-7; D perhaps matches TRBD2 (6 bases). Germline V lookup: CDR1 LNHNV, CDR2 YYDKDF (reference sequence). The CDR3 has 17 amino acids. CDR3 DNA: TGTGCCACCAGCAGGGTTCAAGGGGACTCTTATGTTGACGGTACCATATTC. Its protein product is CATSRVQGDSYVDGTIF.

This clonotype has a count of ten or more. This chain links TRBV6-5 with TRBJ2-3; TRBD2 aligns across 12 bases. Germline V gene lookup returns CDR1 MNHEY and CDR2 SVGAGI. The CDR3 is 15 residues long. V was clipped by 4 bases and J by 4 bases; unmatched bases: 3. The CDR3 bases are TGTGCCAGCAGTTCTAGCGGGGGGGGGCCAGATACGCAGTATTTT. Protein: CASSSSGGGPDTQYF.

The chain recombines TRBV3-1 with TRBJ2-5; D gene uncertain. The CDR3 has 14 residues. Trimming removed 1 base at V and 5 bases at J, with 11 bases between. Germline V gene data show CDR1 as LGHDT and CDR2 as YNNKEL (reference sequence). The chain's CDR3 is CASSQVGTRETQYF. The CDR3 DNA is TGTGCCAGCAGCCAAGTCGGAACCCGGGAGACCCAGTACTTC.

This clonotype was recorded many times. The chain has TRBV12-3 or TRBV12-4 and TRBJ2-7; D unresolved. There are 15 residues in the CDR3. Trimming took 3 bases from V and 4 from J, leaving 16 bases between them. This CDR3 reads CASSLVSGRPYEQYF. The CDR3 DNA sequence: TGTGCCAGCAGTTTGGTATCAGGAAGACCTTACGAGCAGTACTTC.

This clonotype came up a few times. The rearrangement uses TRBV15 and TRBJ2-3; D gene ambiguous. V dropped 0 bases and J dropped 3 bases, with 10 bases sitting between them. CDR3 length equals 15 residues. From germline, CDR1 is LNHNV and CDR2 YYDKDF (reference sequence). The CDR3 DNA follows: TGTGCCACCAGCAGAGACCGGCGTTCTACAGATACGCAGTATTTT. As protein: CATSRDRRSTDTQYF.

This clonotype was seen at least ten times. This chain joins TRBV25-1 and TRBJ2-1, with D hard to call. CDR3 length: 14 residues. The germline gives CDR1 MGHDK, CDR2 SYGVNS. Trimming removed 3 bases at V and 5 bases at J, with 11 bases between. For the CDR3, the DNA is TGTGCCAGCAGTGATTGGTTGACGAACAATGAGCAGTTCTTC. It specifies CASSDWLTNNEQFF.

This clonotype showed up just a few times. The chain uses TRBV27 and TRBJ2-1, with TRBD2 matching 12 bases. V lost 2 bases and J lost 12; bases outside the gene matches: 11. The CDR3 is made up of 16 amino acids. Germline V lookup: CDR1 MNHEY, CDR2 SMNVEV (reference sequence). CDR3 DNA: TGTGCCAGCAGTTTAGACGGGGCTAGCGGGGGGGCTAGGCAGTTCTTC. Amino acids: CASSLDGASGGARQFF.